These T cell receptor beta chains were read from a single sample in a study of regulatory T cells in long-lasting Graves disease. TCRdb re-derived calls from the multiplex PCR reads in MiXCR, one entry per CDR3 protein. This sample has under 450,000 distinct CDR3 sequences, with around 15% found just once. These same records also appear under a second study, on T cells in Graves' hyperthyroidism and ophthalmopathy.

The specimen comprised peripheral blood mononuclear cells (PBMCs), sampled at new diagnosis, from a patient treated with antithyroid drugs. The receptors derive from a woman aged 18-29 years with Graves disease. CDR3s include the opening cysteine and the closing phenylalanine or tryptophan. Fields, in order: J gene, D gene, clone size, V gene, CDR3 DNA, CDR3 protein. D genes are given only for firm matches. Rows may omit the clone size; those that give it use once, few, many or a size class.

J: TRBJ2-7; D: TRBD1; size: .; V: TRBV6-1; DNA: TGTGCCAGCAGCCCAGGGGGTCTTCCTGGGGACGAGCAGTACTTC; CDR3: CASSPGGLPGDEQYF
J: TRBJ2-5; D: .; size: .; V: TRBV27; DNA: TGTGCCAGCAGCACCCGCAGGCCGGGAGCCTCTCAAGAGACCCAGTACTTC; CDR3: CASSTRRPGASQETQYF
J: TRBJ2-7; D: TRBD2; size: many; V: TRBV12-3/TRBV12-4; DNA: TGTGCCAGCAAGGCTAGCGGCACCTACGAGCAGTACTTC; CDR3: CASKASGTYEQYF
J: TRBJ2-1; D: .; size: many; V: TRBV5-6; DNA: TGTGCCAGCAGCTCCCCCGGGAAGGCTAGCCGGTATGAGCAGTTCTTC; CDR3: CASSSPGKASRYEQFF
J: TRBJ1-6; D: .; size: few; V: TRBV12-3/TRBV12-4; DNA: TGTGCCAGCAGTTTACTAGGGAAGGGGGATTCACCCCTCCACTTT; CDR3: CASSLLGKGDSPLHF
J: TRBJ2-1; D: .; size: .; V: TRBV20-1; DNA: TGCAGTGCCGCTGCCGTCAACAATGAGCAGTTCTTC; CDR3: CSAAAVNNEQFF
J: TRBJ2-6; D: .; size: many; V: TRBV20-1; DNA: TGCAGTGCTAGTCATAGACTCTCTGGGGCCAACGTCCTGACTTTC; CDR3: CSASHRLSGANVLTF
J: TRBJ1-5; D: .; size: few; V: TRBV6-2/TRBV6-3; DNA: TGTGCCACCGAACATTACCGGGCCTCCCGTTTGCGCAGCAATCAGCCCCAGCATTTT; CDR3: CATEHYRASRLRSNQPQHF
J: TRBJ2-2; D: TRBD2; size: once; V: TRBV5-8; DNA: TGTGCCAGCAGTCCTCGAGGCGGGGGTTGGACCGGGGAGCTGTTTTTT; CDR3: CASSPRGGGWTGELFF
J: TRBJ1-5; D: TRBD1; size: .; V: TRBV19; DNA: TGTGCCAGTAGTCCCGGACGCAGGGGGGAACAGCCCCAGCATTTT; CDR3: CASSPGRRGEQPQHF
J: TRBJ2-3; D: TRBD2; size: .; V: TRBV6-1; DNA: TGTGCCAGCAGCCTTAGCGGGGGGGCAAAAGATACGCAGTATTTT; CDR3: CASSLSGGAKDTQYF
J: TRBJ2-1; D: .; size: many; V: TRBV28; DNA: TGTGCCAGCAGTTTCGGTGCCTACAATGAGCAGTTCTTC; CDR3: CASSFGAYNEQFF
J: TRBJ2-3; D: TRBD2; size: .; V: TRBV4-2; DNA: TGTGCCAGCAGCCATCCTCCGGGGGGTGGTCCAGATACGCAGTATTTT; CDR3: CASSHPPGGGPDTQYF
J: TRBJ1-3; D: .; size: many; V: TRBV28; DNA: TGTGCCAGCAGCCGCCGTCGTGCGGGGGGAAACACCATATATTTT; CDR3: CASSRRRAGGNTIYF